A single T cell receptor (beta chain) is shown here with its context. These data belong to a study of blood T cell repertoires in COVID-19. Study-wide context: Acute and convalescent COVID-19 specimens originated in the United States, Italy and Spain. From T cells, B-cell-depleted T cells, or PBMCs came the material, which was cDNA or gDNA.

V was pared by 1 base and J by 5 bases, with 4 bases of the junction left unmatched. Germline-derived CDR1 and CDR2 are LNHNV and YYDKDF (reference sequence). The CDR3 totals 15 residues. Authors' analysis steps: Counts of nucleated cells, estimated from reference gene primer amplification, were obtained. Method: immunoSEQ multiplex PCR; TCRdb's copy keeps in-frame clones and lacks some. V and J calls and clone size are copied from that table; D and trimming were computed from the DNA. Here the sample spans about 270,000 clones, roughly 85% being singletons. Specimen: peripheral blood. This clonotype originated in a woman aged 18-29 years with acute or convalescent COVID-19. This chain connects TRBV15 to TRBJ2-7, with 11 nucleotides matching TRBD1. The CDR3 spells CATSRAGTGGHEQYF. The CDR3 region has the DNA TGTGCCACCAGCAGAGCGGGGACAGGGGGACACGAGCAGTACTTC. The full variable domain, with the rest looked up from reference TRBV15 and TRBJ2-7, is DAMVIQNPRYQVTQFGKPVTLSCSQTLNHNVMYWYQQKSSQAPKLLFHYYDKDFNNEADTPDNFQSRRPNTSFCFLDIRSPGLGDTAMYLCATSRAGTGGHEQYFGPGTRLTVT.